What follows are 20 T cell receptor beta chains derived from one specimen sequenced in a study of blood T cells in healthy people across ages. Alongside a J-beta primer mix, a sample-barcoded 5' primer served in a second PCR lasting about 7 to 11 cycles. Each CDR3 protein is one row after TCRdb ran MiXCR on the 5' RACE reads. The sample yields 780,000 or so distinct CDR3 sequences, 45% to 70% seen once. Sequenced input: blood. The source is a man aged 35-49 years in good health.

This clonotype was seen a single time. This chain uses TRBV6-5 with TRBJ1-6; no definite D call. Germline values: CDR1 MNHEY, CDR2 SVGAGI. Trimming stripped 2 bases from V and 9 bases from J, with 11 bases between. The CDR3 has 14 amino acids. CDR3 DNA sequence: TGTGCCAGCAGTTACGCGGCGGAGGTTTCACCCCTCCACTTT. This sequence encodes CASSYAAEVSPLHF.

The chain recombines TRBV3-1 with TRBJ2-5; maybe TRBD1 (6 bases). Germline V CDR1 and CDR2: LGHDT, YNNKEL (reference sequence). The CDR3 extends over 15 amino acids. With 4 bases removed from V and 4 bases from J, the gap between germline ends came to 16 bases. CDR3 nucleotides: TGTGCCAGCAGCCTTCCGACAGGCTCGGGAGAGACCCAGTACTTC. Translation: CASSLPTGSGETQYF.

The J gene is TRBJ2-5, the V gene TRBV28, with a possible D match to TRBD1 (6 bases). The V end was cut by 6 bases, the J end by 11 bases, with 25 bases between. The germline CDR1 and CDR2 sequences are MDHEN and SYDVKM. The CDR3 runs 15 residues. CDR3 sequence reads: CASSHTRGTGNEQYF. CDR3 DNA: TGTGCCAGCAGCCACACTAGGGGGACCGGCAATGAGCAGTACTTC.

The chain has TRBV20-1 and TRBJ2-7; 9 bases are a match to TRBD2. Germline CDR1 reads DFQATT; CDR2 reads SNEGSKA (reference sequence). V gave up 0 bases and J gave up 1 base; unmatched junction bases: 7. The CDR3 contains 16 residues. For the CDR3, the DNA is TGCAGTGCTAGAGATGGTAAGAGCGGGAGGTCCTACGAGCAGTACTTC. Protein product: CSARDGKSGRSYEQYF.

This chain uses TRBV20-1 with TRBJ2-5, with D unresolved. The V gene's germline CDR1 is DFQATT and CDR2 SNEGSKA (reference sequence). CDR3 size: 14 residues. V was clipped by 0 bases and J by 5 bases, with 13 bases between them. The CDR3 sequence is CSARDSEGWETQYF. The CDR3 DNA sequence: TGCAGTGCTAGAGATAGTGAAGGCTGGGAGACCCAGTACTTC.

This sequence joins TRBV7-2 and TRBJ2-3; 13 bases align to TRBD2. Trimming cost V 2 bases and J 6 bases; bases outside gene matches: 17. Per germline, CDR1 SGHTA and CDR2 FQGNSA. This CDR3 contains 20 residues. CDR3 in DNA: TGTGCCAGCAGCTTAAGGGGACTAGCGGGACCCCAACCACGTCCGGATACGCAGTATTTT. Translated, it gives CASSLRGLAGPQPRPDTQYF.

The gene calls are TRBV12-3 or TRBV12-4 and TRBJ2-2; TRBD2 might be the D (5 bases). V lost 6 bases, J lost 3 bases, and 14 bases lay in between. This CDR3 has 15 amino acids. Written as DNA, the CDR3 is TGTGCCAGCAGGCAGACGGACTCCTACACCGGGGAGCTGTTTTTT. It codes for CASRQTDSYTGELFF.

This clonotype was recorded a few times. The V gene is TRBV21-1, the J gene TRBJ1-2; TRBD1 is the table's D call and was not checked against the DNA. TRBV21-1 is a documented pseudogene. The CDR3 covers 14 residues. The CDR3 sequence: CASSKAQGNYGYTF. In nucleotides, the CDR3 is TGTGCCAGCAGCAAAGCGCAGGGGAACTATGGCTACACCTTC.

The chain uses TRBV20-1 and TRBJ2-5, with D possibly matching TRBD2 (7 bases). The CDR3 totals 18 residues. The V and J ends lost 4 bases and 4 bases respectively, with 28 bases between them. Looked up from germline, CDR1 is DFQATT and CDR2 is SNEGSKA (reference sequence). The CDR3 region has the DNA TGCAGTGCTACCCTGACAGCAGGGGCGGGAGCCTTTACAGAGACCCAGTACTTC. Translation: CSATLTAGAGAFTETQYF.

The chain is built from TRBV9 and TRBJ1-2; the D gene is possibly TRBD1 (6 bases). The V end was cut by 3 bases, the J end by 2 bases, with 8 bases between. The CDR3 totals 13 residues. Germline CDR1 and CDR2: SGDLS and YYNGEE. The chain's CDR3 is CASSAQGNYGYTF. The DNA of the CDR3 is TGTGCCAGCAGCGCACAGGGAAACTATGGCTACACCTTC.

This clonotype occurred a few times. V gene TRBV7-9 combines with J gene TRBJ1-2; 7 nucleotides agree with TRBD1. Germline V CDR1 and CDR2: SEHNR, FQNEAQ (reference sequence). The CDR3 has 14 amino acids. Unmatched junction bases numbered 10, after V lost 5 bases and J lost 7 bases. The CDR3 sequence is CASSRSEGASGYTF. For the CDR3, the DNA is TGTGCCAGCAGCCGGAGTGAGGGGGCAAGTGGCTACACCTTC.

This clonotype was counted many times. This chain joins TRBV28 and TRBJ2-3, with D perhaps matching TRBD2 (6 bases). Germline loops: CDR1 MDHEN, CDR2 SYDVKM. The CDR3 runs to 13 residues. Trimming shortened V by 7 bases and J by 8 bases, and 16 bases separated the two germline ends. CDR3 in amino acids: CASISGPRGTQYF. The CDR3 bases are TGTGCCAGCATTAGTGGGCCGCGGGGTACGCAGTATTTT.

This clonotype has more than one count but fewer than ten. V is TRBV12-3 or TRBV12-4 and J is TRBJ1-4; the D gene is possibly TRBD1 (6 bases). The CDR3 sequence is 15 residues long. Trimming left V 8 bases short and J 8 bases short, with 21 bases between. The CDR3 loop is CASAGAGRGLEKLFF. DNA for the CDR3: TGTGCCAGCGCGGGGGCAGGGAGAGGACTCGAAAAACTGTTTTTT.

As regards this clonotype: The junction differs from germline at one of its ends, possibly a read error. This chain uses TRBV28 with TRBJ2-3, with D possibly TRBD2 on 6 matching bases. Germline CDR1 and CDR2: MDHEN and SYDVKM. This CDR3 spans 16 amino acids. The CDR3 sequence: CAGSLPGALPTDTQYF. CDR3 coding DNA: TGTGCCGGCAGTCTCCCGGGAGCACTCCCCACAGATACGCAGTATTTT.

The chain combines TRBV13 with TRBJ2-7; D possibly corresponds to TRBD2 (6 bases). Germline CDR1 and CDR2: PRHDT and FYEKMQ (reference sequence). The V and J ends lost 5 bases and 5 bases respectively, with 13 bases between them. The CDR3 is 13 amino acids. CDR3 DNA sequence: TGTGCCAGCAGCACTTACGGGGGAGACGAGCAGTACTTC. Its protein is CASSTYGGDEQYF.

The rearrangement joins TRBV13 to TRBJ2-3; D possibly corresponds to TRBD1 (5 bases). V lost 5 bases, J lost 4 bases, and 16 bases lay in between. Germline-derived CDR1 and CDR2 are PRHDT and FYEKMQ (reference sequence). The CDR3 has 15 amino acids. In DNA form, the CDR3 reads TGTGCCAGCAGCCCCAGGGTGAAATGGGCAGATACGCAGTATTTT. Translation: CASSPRVKWADTQYF. Full variable domain (missing parts from reference TRBV13 and TRBJ2-3): AAGVIQSPRHLIKEKRETATLKCYPIPRHDTVYWYQQGPGQDPQFLISFYEKMQSDKGSIPDRFSAQQFSDYHSELNMSSLELGDSALYFCASSPRVKWADTQYFGPGTRLTVL.

In this sample, this clonotype turned up a few times. The chain combines TRBV20-1 with TRBJ1-5, with D unclear. CDR3 length equals 16 residues. The germline gives CDR1 DFQATT, CDR2 SNEGSKA (reference sequence). The V end lost 1 base, the J end lost 4 bases, and 17 bases lay between the germline ends. CDR3 loop: CSARGNAGRENQPQHF. CDR3 sequence (DNA): TGCAGTGCTAGAGGTAATGCGGGTCGGGAAAATCAGCCCCAGCATTTT.

The chain links TRBV20-1 to TRBJ2-7, with 7 bases identical to TRBD2. Germline assignment: CDR1 DFQATT and CDR2 SNEGSKA (reference sequence). The CDR3 is made up of 16 amino acids. With V trimmed by 0 bases and J by 2 bases, 10 bases remained unmatched. The chain's CDR3 is CSARDAREIGTYEQYF. Here the CDR3 DNA reads TGCAGTGCTAGAGACGCGCGGGAGATAGGGACCTACGAGCAGTACTTC.

The chain carries TRBV27 and TRBJ2-1, with a possible D match to TRBD2 (5 bases). Between the trimmed V and J ends, which lost 5 bases and 13 bases, there was a span of 18 bases. The CDR3 loop spans 13 amino acids. Germline V lookup: CDR1 MNHEY, CDR2 SMNVEV (reference sequence). CDR3 sequence (DNA): TGTGCCAGCAGTGGCGGGCCTCACCTTCATCAGTTCTTC. Amino acids: CASSGGPHLHQFF.

The rearrangement joins TRBV7-9 to TRBJ2-7, with a possible D match to TRBD1 (6 bases). The CDR3 runs to 14 residues. The germline gives CDR1 SEHNR, CDR2 FQNEAQ (reference sequence). V was clipped by 5 bases and J by 2 bases, with 13 bases between them. CDR3 loop: CASSPTGYPYEQYF. CDR3 sequence (DNA): TGTGCCAGCAGCCCTACAGGGTATCCCTACGAGCAGTACTTC. Combining the CDR3 with reference TRBV7-9 and TRBJ2-7 gives the whole variable domain DTGVSQNPRHKITKRGQNVTFRCDPISEHNRLYWYRQTLGQGPEFLTYFQNEAQLEKSRLLSDRFSAERPKGSFSTLEIQRTEQGDSAMYLCASSPTGYPYEQYFGPGTRLTVT.